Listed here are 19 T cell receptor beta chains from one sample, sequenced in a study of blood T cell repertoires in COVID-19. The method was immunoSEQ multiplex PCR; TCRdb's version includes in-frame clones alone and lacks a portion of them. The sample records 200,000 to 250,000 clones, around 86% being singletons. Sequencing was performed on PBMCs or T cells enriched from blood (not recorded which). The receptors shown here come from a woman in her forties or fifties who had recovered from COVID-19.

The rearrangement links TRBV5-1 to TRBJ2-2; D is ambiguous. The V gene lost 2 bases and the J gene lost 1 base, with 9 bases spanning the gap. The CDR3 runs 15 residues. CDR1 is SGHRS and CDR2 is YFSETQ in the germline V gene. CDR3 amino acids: CASSFVPGNTGELFF. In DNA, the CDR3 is TGCGCCAGCAGCTTTGTCCCAGGGAACACCGGGGAGCTGTTTTTT.

CDR3 DNA sequence: TGTGCCAGCAGCCGAGGGACTAGCGGGAGGGCCCCAGATACGCAGTATTTT. Residues: CASSRGTSGRAPDTQYF. The chain uses TRBV6-6 and TRBJ2-3; TRBD2 agrees at 16 bases. The J segment lost 4 bases and the V segment lost 6 bases, leaving 7 bases of the junction unmatched. Looked up from germline, CDR1 is MNHNY and CDR2 is SVGAGI (reference sequence). The CDR3 is 17 residues long.

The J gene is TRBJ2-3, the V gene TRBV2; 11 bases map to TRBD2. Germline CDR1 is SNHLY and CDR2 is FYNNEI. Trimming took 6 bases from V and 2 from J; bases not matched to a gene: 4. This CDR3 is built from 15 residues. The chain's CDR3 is CASRGLAANTDTQYF. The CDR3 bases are TGTGCCAGCAGGGGACTAGCGGCAAACACAGATACGCAGTATTTT. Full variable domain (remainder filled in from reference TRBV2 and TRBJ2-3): EPEVTQTPSHQVTQMGQEVILRCVPISNHLYFYWYRQILGQKVEFLVSFYNNEISEKSEIFDDQFSVERPDGSNFTLKIRSTKLEDSAMYFCASRGLAANTDTQYFGPGTRLTVL.

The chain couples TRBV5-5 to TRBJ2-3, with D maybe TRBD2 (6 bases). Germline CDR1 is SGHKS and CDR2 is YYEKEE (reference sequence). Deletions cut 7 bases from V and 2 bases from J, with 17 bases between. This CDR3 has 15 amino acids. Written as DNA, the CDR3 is TGTGCCAGCCATGGGACTCCGCTTTCCACAGATACGCAGTATTTT. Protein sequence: CASHGTPLSTDTQYF.

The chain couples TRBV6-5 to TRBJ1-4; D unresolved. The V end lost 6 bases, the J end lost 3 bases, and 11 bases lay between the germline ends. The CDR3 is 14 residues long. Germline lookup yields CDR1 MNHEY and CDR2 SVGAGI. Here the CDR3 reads CASSNRHSNEKLFF. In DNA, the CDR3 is TGTGCCAGCAGCAACCGACACTCTAATGAAAAACTGTTTTTT.

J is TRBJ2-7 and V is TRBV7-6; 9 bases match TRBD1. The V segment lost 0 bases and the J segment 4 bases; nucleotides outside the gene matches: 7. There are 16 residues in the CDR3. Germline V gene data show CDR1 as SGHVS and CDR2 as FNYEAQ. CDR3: CASSLATGGFRYEQYF. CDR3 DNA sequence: TGTGCCAGCAGCTTAGCCACAGGGGGCTTTCGGTACGAGCAGTACTTC.

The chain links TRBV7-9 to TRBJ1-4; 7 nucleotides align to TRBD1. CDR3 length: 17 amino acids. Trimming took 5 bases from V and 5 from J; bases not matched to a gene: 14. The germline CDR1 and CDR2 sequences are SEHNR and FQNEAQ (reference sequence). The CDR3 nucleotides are TGTGCCAGCAGCCGCGACAGGGCACCGGAAAAGAATGAAAAACTGTTTTTT. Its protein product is CASSRDRAPEKNEKLFF.

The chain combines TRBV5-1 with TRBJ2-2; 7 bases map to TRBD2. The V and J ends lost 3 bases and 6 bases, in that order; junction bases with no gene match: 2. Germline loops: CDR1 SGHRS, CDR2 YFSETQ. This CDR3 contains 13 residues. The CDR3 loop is CASSSGGSGELFF. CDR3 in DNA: TGCGCCAGCAGCTCGGGAGGATCCGGGGAGCTGTTTTTT.

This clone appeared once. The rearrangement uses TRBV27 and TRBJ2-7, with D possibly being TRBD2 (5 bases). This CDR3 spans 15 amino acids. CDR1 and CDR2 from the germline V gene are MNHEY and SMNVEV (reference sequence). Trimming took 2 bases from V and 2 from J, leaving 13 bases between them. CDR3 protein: CASSLGVVGTYEQYF. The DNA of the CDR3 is TGTGCCAGCAGTTTAGGGGTAGTCGGGACCTACGAGCAGTACTTC.

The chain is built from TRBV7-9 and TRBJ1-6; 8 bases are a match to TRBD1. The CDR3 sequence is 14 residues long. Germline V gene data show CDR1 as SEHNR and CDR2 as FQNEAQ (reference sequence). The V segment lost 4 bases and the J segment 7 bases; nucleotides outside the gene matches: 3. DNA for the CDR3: TGTGCCAGCAGCTCAGGGGGCTGGAATTCACCCCTCCACTTT. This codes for CASSSGGWNSPLHF.

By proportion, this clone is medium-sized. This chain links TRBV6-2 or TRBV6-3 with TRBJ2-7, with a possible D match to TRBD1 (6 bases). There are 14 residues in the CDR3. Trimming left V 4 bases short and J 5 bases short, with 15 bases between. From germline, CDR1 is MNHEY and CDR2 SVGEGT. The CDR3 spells CASSLAGVSDEQYF. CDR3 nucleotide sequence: TGTGCCAGCAGTTTGGCAGGGGTTAGCGACGAGCAGTACTTC.

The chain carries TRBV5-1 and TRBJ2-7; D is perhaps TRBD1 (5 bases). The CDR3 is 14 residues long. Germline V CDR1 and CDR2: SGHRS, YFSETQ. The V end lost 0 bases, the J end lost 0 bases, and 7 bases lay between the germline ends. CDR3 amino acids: CASSLGQTSYEQYF. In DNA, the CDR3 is TGCGCCAGCAGCTTGGGACAGACCTCCTACGAGCAGTACTTC.

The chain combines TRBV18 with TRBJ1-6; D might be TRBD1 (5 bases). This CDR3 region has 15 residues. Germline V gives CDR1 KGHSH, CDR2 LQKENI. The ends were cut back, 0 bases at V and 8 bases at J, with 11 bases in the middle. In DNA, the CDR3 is TGTGCCAGCTCACCACCTACAGGACCCGATTCACCCCTCCACTTT. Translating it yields CASSPPTGPDSPLHF.

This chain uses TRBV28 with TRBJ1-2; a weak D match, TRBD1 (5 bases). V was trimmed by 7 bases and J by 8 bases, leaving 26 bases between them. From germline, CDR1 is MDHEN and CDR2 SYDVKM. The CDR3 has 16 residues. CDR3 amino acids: CASNPGLGHLTRGYTF. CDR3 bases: TGTGCCAGCAACCCTGGGCTCGGACACCTTACAAGGGGCTACACCTTC.

CDR3 DNA sequence: TGTGCCAGCAGCTTAGTAGCCCATGGCTACACCTTC. It specifies CASSLVAHGYTF. The chain uses TRBV7-2 and TRBJ1-2; D gene uncertain. This CDR3 spans 12 amino acids. From germline, CDR1 is SGHTA and CDR2 FQGNSA. V was pared by 1 base and J by 6 bases, with 6 bases between.

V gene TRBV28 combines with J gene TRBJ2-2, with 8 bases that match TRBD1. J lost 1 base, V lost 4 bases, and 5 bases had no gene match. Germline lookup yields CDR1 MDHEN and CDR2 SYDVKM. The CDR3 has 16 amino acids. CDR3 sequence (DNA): TGTGCCAGCAGTTGGACAGGGCGGGGGAACACCGGGGAGCTGTTTTTT. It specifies CASSWTGRGNTGELFF.

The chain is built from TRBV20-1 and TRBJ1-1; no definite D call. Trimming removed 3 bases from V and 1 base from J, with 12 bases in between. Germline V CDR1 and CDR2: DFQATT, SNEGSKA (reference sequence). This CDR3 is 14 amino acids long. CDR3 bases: TGCAGTGCTAGTGACCCCTCGGGGAACACTGAAGCTTTCTTT. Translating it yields CSASDPSGNTEAFF.

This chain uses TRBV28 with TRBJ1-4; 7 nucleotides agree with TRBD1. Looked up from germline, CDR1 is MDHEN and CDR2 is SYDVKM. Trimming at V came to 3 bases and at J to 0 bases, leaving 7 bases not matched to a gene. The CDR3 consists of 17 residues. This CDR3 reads CASSFWTGGSTNEKLFF. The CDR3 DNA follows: TGTGCCAGCAGTTTTTGGACAGGAGGATCAACTAATGAAAAACTGTTTTTT. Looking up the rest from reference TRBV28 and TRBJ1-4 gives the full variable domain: DVKVTQSSRYLVKRTGEKVFLECVQDMDHENMFWYRQDPGLGLRLIYFSYDVKMKEKGDIPEGYSVSREKKERFSLILESASTNQTSMYLCASSFWTGGSTNEKLFFGSGTQLSVL.

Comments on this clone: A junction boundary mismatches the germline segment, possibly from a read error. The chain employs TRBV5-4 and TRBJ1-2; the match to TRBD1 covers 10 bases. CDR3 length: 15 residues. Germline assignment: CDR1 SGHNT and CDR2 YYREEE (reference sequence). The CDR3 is CASRLGQGIAYGYTF. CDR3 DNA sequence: TGTGCCAGCAGGTTGGGACAGGGGATTGCCTATGGCTACACCTTC. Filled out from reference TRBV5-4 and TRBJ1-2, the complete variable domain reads ETGVTQSPTHLIKTRGQQVTLRCSSQSGHNTVSWYQQALGQGPQFIFQYYREEENGRGNFPPRFSGLQFPNYSSELNVNALELDDSALYLCASRLGQGIAYGYTFGSGTRLTVV.